The 7 T cell receptor beta chains below come from one sample, sequenced in a study of T cell repertoires in cytomegalovirus infection (dated by TCRdb to the late 2010s). The data were produced on an Illumina HiSeq 1500. TCRdb itself trimmed the public reads at Q25 with fastp, ran MiXCR and retained productive beta chains. For every CDR3 protein sequence, its rows merge into one entry that carries the most common genes and DNA. The sample has roughly 500,000 distinct CDR3 sequences on record, approximately 10% of them singletons. The ten most abundant clones make up 10% to 13% of the sample. The sample taken for sequencing was PBMCs. The receptors originated from a human donor in good health (CMV status not recorded). Some clones in this sample may be carry-over from other donors' samples.

The sample holds a few counts of this clonotype. The rearrangement links TRBV20-1 to TRBJ2-7; 9 nucleotides match TRBD2. Germline CDR1 DFQATT, CDR2 SNEGSKA (reference sequence). The length of the CDR3 is 16 residues. V lost 0 bases and J lost 7; bases outside the gene matches: 13. The CDR3: CSARDRASGTWLEQYF. DNA for the CDR3: TGCAGTGCTAGAGATCGGGCTAGCGGGACCTGGCTAGAGCAGTACTTC.

This clonotype was recorded at least ten times. DNA for the CDR3: TGTGCCAGCAGCTCGTCACAGGGGCCCCTGAGGCTCAATGAGCAGTTCTTC. Its translation is CASSSSQGPLRLNEQFF. The genes are TRBV7-9 and TRBJ2-1; 7 bases are shared with TRBD1. The ends lost 4 bases at V and 6 bases at J; junction bases unmatched: 15. The CDR3 is made up of 17 amino acids. Germline V gives CDR1 SEHNR, CDR2 FQNEAQ (reference sequence).

This clonotype came up many times. The chain links TRBV27 to TRBJ2-1; TRBD1 matches at 7 bases. Germline loops: CDR1 MNHEY, CDR2 SMNVEV (reference sequence). V was clipped by 3 bases and J by 5 bases; unmatched bases: 4. The length of the CDR3 is 14 residues. The CDR3 bases are TGTGCCAGCAGTTTGGTGACAGGGCACAATGAGCAGTTCTTC. Its protein product is CASSLVTGHNEQFF.

This clonotype has a count of ten or more. The chain carries TRBV20-1 and TRBJ1-5, with D unclear. Germline values: CDR1 DFQATT, CDR2 SNEGSKA (reference sequence). V was cut by 6 bases and J by 0 bases, with 15 bases left in between. This CDR3 contains 15 residues. DNA for the CDR3: TGCAGTGCCACAATGGGCGGGGATAGCAATCAGCCCCAGCATTTT. It translates to CSATMGGDSNQPQHF.

This clonotype has at least ten counts. This chain links TRBV7-2 with TRBJ2-5; a weak D match, TRBD2 (6 bases). Germline V lookup: CDR1 SGHTA, CDR2 FQGNSA. The CDR3 spans 15 residues. V was shortened by 4 bases and J by 5 bases, with 17 bases between the two germline ends. CDR3 sequence (DNA): TGTGCCAGCAGCTCCCTAGCGCCCCAACGGGAGACCCAGTACTTC. As protein: CASSSLAPQRETQYF.

The table lists this clonotype with many counts. The CDR3 DNA sequence: TGTGCCAGCAGCTTACAGGGGACTGCAGGCCGCTACGAGCAGTACTTC. As protein: CASSLQGTAGRYEQYF. J is TRBJ2-7 and V is TRBV7-2; D is perhaps TRBD1 or TRBD2 (6 bases each). Trimming took 2 bases from V and 3 from J, leaving 17 bases between them. CDR1 SGHTA and CDR2 FQGNSA come from the germline V gene. The CDR3 has 16 amino acids.

The gene calls are TRBV19 and TRBJ1-5; D is uncertain. The V end lost 6 bases, the J end lost 0 bases, and 12 bases lay between the germline ends. Germline loops: CDR1 LNHDA, CDR2 SQIVND (reference sequence). CDR3 size: 15 residues. CDR3 DNA: TGTGCCAGTAGAATTATGGACCTTAGCAATCAGCCCCAGCATTTT. Translating gives CASRIMDLSNQPQHF.